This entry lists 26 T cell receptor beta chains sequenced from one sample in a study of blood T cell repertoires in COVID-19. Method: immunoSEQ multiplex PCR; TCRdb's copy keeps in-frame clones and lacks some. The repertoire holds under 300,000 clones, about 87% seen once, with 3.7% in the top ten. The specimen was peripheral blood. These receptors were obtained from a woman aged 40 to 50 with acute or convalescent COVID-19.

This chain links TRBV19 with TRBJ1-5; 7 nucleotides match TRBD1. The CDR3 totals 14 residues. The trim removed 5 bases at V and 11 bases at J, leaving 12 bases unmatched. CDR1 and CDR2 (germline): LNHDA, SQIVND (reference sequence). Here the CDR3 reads CASSVEGANRAQHF. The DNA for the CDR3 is TGTGCCAGTAGTGTTGAGGGGGCCAATCGGGCCCAGCATTTT.

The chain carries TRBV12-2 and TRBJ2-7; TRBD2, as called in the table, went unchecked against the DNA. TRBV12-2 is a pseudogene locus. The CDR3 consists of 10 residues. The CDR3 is CASRMYEQYV. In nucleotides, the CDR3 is TGTGCAAGTCGTATGTACGAGCAGTACGTC.

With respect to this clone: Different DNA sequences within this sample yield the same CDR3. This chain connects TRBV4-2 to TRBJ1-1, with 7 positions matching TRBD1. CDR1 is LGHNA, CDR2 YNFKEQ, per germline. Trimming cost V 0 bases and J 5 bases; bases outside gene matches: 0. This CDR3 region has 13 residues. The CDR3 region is CASSQETGTEAFF. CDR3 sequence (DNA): TGTGCCAGCAGCCAAGAGACAGGGACTGAAGCTTTCTTT.

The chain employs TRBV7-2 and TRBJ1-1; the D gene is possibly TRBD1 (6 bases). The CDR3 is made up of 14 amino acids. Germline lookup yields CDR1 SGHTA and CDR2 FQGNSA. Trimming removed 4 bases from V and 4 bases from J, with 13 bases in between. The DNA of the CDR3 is TGTGCCAGCAGCTCCCTAGGGGGGGGCACTGAAGCTTTCTTT. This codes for CASSSLGGGTEAFF.

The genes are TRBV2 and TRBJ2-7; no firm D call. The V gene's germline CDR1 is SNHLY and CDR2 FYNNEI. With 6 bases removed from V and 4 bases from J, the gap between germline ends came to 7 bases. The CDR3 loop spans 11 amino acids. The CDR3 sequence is CASSQKYEQYV. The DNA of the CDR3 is TGTGCCAGCAGCCAAAAATACGAGCAGTACGTC.

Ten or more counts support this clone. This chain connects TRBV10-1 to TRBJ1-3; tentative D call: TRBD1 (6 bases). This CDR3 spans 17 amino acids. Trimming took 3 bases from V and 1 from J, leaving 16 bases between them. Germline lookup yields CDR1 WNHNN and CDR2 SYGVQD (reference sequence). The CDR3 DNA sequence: TGCGCCAGCAGTGACCAGCGCCCAGGGGCGTCTGGAAACACCATATATTTT. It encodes CASSDQRPGASGNTIYF.

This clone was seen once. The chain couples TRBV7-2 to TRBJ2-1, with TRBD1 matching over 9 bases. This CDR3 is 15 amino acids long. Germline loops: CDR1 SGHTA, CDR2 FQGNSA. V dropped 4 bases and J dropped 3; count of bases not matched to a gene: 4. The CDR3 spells CASSSRTGDYNEQFF. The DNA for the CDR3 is TGTGCCAGCAGCTCCCGGACAGGGGACTACAATGAGCAGTTCTTC.

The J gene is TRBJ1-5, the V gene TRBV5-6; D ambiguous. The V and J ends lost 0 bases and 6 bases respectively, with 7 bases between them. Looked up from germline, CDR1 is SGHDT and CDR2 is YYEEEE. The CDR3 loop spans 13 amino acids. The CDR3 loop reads CASSLVRGQPQHF. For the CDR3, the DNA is TGTGCCAGCAGCTTGGTGCGGGGTCAGCCCCAGCATTTT.

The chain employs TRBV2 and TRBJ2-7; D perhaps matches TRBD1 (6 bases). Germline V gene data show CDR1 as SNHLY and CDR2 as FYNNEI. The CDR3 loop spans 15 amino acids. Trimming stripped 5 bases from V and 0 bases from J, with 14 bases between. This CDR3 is CASSLGQLSSYEQYV. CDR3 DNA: TGTGCCAGCAGTTTAGGACAGCTTAGCTCCTACGAGCAGTACGTC.

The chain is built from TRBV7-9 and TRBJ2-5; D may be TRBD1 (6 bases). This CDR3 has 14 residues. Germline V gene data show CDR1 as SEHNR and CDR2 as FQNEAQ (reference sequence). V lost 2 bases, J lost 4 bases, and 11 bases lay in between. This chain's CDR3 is CASSLLGAGETQYF. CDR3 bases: TGTGCCAGCAGCTTACTGGGGGCGGGAGAGACCCAGTACTTC.

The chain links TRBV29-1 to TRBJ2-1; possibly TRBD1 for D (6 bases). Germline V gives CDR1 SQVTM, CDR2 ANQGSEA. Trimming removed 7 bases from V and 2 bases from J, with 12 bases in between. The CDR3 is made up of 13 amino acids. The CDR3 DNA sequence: TGCAGCGCGGGACACAAGACCTACAATGAGCAGTTCTTC. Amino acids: CSAGHKTYNEQFF.

CDR3 DNA: TGTGCCACCTCCAGGCCCCGGACAGGGGGCACCGGGGAGCTGTTTTTT. This sequence encodes CATSRPRTGGTGELFF. V gene TRBV24-1 combines with J gene TRBJ2-2; 10 positions match TRBD1. In germline, CDR1 is KGHDR, CDR2 SFDVKD. Trimming cost V 9 bases and J 4 bases; bases outside gene matches: 10. The CDR3 covers 16 residues.

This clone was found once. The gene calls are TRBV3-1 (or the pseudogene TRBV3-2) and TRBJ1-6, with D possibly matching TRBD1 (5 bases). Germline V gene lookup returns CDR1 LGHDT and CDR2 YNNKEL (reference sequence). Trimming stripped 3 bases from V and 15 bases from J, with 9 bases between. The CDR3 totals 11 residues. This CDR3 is CASSHAGGLHF. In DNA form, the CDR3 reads TGTGCCAGCAGCCATGCCGGGGGCCTCCACTTT.

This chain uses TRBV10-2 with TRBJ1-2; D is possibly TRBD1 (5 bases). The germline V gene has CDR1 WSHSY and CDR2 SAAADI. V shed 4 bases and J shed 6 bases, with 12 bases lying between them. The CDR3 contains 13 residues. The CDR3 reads CASSAREGNGYTF. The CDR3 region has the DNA TGCGCCAGCAGTGCCAGGGAGGGCAATGGCTACACCTTC.

This chain's CDR3 is CASSALPGASSGANVLTF. The DNA of the CDR3 is TGTGCCAGCAGCGCCCTTCCAGGGGCGAGCTCTGGGGCCAACGTCCTGACTTTC. The rearrangement links TRBV9 to TRBJ2-6, with D possibly TRBD1 on 6 matching bases. The CDR3 covers 18 residues. The V gene's germline CDR1 is SGDLS and CDR2 YYNGEE. V was shortened by 3 bases and J by 0 bases, with 16 bases between the two germline ends.

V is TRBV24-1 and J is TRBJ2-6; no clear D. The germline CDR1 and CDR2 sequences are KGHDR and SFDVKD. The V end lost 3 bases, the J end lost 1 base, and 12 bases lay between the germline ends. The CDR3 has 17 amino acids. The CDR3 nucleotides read TGTGCCACCAGTGATGCCGCGACATGGTCTGGGGCCAACGTCCTGACTTTC. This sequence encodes CATSDAATWSGANVLTF.

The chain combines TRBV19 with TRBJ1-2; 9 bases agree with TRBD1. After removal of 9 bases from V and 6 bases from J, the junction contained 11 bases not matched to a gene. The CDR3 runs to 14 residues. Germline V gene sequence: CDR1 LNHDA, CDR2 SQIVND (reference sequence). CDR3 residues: CASETGTGSNGYTF. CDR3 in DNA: TGTGCCAGCGAAACCGGGACAGGGTCCAATGGCTACACCTTC.

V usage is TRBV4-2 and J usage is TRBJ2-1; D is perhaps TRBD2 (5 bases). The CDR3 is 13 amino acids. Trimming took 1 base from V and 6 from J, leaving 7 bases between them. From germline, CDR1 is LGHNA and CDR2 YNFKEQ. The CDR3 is CASSQVRGNEQFF. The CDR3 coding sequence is TGTGCCAGCAGCCAAGTCCGGGGCAATGAGCAGTTCTTC.

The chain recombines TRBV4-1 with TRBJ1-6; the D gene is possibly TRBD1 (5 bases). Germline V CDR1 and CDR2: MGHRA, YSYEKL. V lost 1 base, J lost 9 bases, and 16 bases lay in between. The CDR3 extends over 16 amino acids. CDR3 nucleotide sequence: TGCGCCAGCAGCCAAGGCGTTCGGGGGGGGACTTCACCCCTCCACTTT. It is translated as CASSQGVRGGTSPLHF.

The CDR3 DNA follows: TGTGCCAGCAGTGAAGGGAGTGTGACAGGGTGGGGTCAGCCCCAGCATTTT. As protein: CASSEGSVTGWGQPQHF. The chain is built from TRBV2 and TRBJ1-5; 7 nucleotides line up with TRBD1. There are 17 residues in the CDR3. After removal of 1 base from V and 6 bases from J, the junction contained 12 bases not matched to a gene. Germline assignment: CDR1 SNHLY and CDR2 FYNNEI.

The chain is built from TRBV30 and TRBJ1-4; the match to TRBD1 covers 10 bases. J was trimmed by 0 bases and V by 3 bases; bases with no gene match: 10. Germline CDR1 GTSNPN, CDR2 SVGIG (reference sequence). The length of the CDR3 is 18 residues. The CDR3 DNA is TGTGCCTGGAGCCGGGACAGGGGACTACCCGCAACTAATGAAAAACTGTTTTTT. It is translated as CAWSRDRGLPATNEKLFF.

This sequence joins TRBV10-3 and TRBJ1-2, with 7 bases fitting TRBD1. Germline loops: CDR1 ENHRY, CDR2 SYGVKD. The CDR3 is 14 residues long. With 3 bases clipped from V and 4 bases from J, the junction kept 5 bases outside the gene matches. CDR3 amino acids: CAISDPGGTYGYTF. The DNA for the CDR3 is TGTGCCATCAGTGACCCAGGGGGGACCTATGGCTACACCTTC.

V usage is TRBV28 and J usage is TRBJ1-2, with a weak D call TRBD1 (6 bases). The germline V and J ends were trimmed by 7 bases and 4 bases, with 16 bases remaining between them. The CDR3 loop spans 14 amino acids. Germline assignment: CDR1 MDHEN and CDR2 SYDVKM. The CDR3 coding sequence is TGTGCCAGCAATAACCGCGGACAGTTCTATGGCTACACCTTC. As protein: CASNNRGQFYGYTF.

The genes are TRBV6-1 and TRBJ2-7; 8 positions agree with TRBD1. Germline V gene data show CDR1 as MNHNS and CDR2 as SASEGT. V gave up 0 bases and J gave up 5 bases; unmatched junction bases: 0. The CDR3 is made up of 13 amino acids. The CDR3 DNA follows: TGTGCCAGCAGTGAAGCGGACAGGGACGAGCAGTACGTC. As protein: CASSEADRDEQYV.

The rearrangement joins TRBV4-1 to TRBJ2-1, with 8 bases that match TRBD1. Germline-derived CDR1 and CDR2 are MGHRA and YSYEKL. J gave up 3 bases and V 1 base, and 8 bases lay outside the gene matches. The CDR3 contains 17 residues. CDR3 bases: TGCGCCAGCAGCCAAGCGTCCCCGGGACAGGTCTACAATGAGCAGTTCTTC. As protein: CASSQASPGQVYNEQFF.

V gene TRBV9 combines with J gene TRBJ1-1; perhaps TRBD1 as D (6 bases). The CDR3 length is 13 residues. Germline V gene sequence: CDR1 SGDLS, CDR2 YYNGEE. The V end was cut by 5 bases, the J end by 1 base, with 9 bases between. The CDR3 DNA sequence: TGTGCCAGCAGTTTACAGGGGAACACTGAAGCTTTCTTT. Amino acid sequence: CASSLQGNTEAFF.